The clone carrying this T cell receptor beta chain was detected ten times or more. Antigen: not known. This specimen belongs to a study of neurological immune-mediated disorders. Study information: The multiple sclerosis group of approximately 35 included 31 relapsing-remitting and 3 secondary progressive patients. Findings and limits, study-wide: There was no association between the multiple sclerosis repertoire cluster and any clinical or MRI feature.

The unsorted libraries originated from 2 million PBMCs that had been stored at -80 C. This CDR3 comprises 14 residues. Germline CDR1 SGHTA, CDR2 FQGNSA. With 2 bases removed from V and 1 base from J, the gap between germline ends came to 8 bases. The cDNA came from 5'RACE with 10-nucleotide random UMIs. TCRdb itself ran the 5' RACE reads through MiXCR, one entry per CDR3 protein. The table includes approximately 65,000 distinct CDR3 sequences, more than 3.5% detected once. This TCR derives from a man in his fifties with multiple sclerosis. Sequences were obtained from PBMCs. The chain employs TRBV7-2 and TRBJ2-5; D unresolved. In nucleotides, the CDR3 is TGTGCCAGCAGCTTATGGGCCCCCCAAGAGACCCAGTACTTC. This codes for CASSLWAPQETQYF.